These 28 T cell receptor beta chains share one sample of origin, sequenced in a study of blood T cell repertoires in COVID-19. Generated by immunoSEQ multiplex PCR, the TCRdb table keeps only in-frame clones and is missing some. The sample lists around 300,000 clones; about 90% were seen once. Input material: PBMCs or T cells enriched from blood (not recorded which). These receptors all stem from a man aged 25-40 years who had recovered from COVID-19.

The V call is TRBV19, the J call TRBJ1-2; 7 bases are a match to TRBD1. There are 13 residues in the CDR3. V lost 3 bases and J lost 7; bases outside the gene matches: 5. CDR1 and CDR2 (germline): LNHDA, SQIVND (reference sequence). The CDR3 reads CASSIGGGGGYTF. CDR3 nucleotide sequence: TGTGCCAGTAGTATCGGAGGGGGCGGTGGCTACACCTTC.

The CDR3 DNA reads TGCGCCAGCAGCCAGGAGAGACAGGGGTCCTACGAGCAGTACTTC. The encoded protein is CASSQERQGSYEQYF. The chain joins TRBV4-1 to TRBJ2-7; 8 bases are a match to TRBD1. Trimming took 3 bases from V and 1 from J; bases not matched to a gene: 5. Germline V gene data show CDR1 as MGHRA and CDR2 as YSYEKL. The CDR3 length is 15 residues.

Here the CDR3 DNA reads TGTGCCAGCAGTTTCCGCAGGGGGGAACTAGCCAAAAACATTCAGTACTTC. Protein product: CASSFRRGELAKNIQYF. V and J are TRBV28 and TRBJ2-4, with D possibly matching TRBD1 (7 bases). CDR3 length equals 17 residues. Trimming stripped 3 bases from V and 0 bases from J, with 15 bases between. Germline CDR1 is MDHEN and CDR2 is SYDVKM.

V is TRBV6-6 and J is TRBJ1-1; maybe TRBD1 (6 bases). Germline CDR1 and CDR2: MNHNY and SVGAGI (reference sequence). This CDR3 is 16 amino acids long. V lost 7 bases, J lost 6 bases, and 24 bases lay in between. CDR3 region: CASTQKVAKGGSEAFF. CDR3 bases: TGTGCCAGCACACAGAAGGTCGCCAAGGGGGGGTCTGAAGCTTTCTTT.

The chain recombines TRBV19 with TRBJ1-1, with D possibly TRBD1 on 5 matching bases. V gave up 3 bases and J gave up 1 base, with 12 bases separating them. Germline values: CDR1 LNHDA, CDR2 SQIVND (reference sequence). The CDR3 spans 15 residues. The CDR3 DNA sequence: TGTGCCAGTAGTATTGTGTCGGGGGGGAACACTGAAGCTTTCTTT. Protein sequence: CASSIVSGGNTEAFF.

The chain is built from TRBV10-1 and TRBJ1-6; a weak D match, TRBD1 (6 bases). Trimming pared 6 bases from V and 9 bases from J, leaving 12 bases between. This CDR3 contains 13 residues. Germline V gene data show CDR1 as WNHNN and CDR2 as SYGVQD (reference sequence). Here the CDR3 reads CASRWDNFSPLHF. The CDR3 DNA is TGCGCCAGCAGATGGGACAATTTTTCACCCCTCCACTTT.

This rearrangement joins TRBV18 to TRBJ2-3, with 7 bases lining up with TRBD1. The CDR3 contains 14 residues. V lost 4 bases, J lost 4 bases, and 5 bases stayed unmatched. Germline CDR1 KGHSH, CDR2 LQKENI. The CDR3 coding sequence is TGTGCCAGCTCACTAGGACAGGACGCAGATACGCAGTATTTT. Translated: CASSLGQDADTQYF.

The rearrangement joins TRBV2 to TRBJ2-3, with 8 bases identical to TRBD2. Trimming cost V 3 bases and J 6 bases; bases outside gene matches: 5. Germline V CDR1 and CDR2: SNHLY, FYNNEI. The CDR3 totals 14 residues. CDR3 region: CASSDSGVGDTQYF. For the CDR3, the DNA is TGTGCCAGCAGTGATAGCGGGGTAGGGGATACGCAGTATTTT.

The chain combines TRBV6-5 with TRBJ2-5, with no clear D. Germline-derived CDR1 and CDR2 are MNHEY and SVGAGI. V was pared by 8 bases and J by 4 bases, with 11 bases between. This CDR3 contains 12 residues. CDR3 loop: CASSYWSETQYF. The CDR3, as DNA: TGTGCCAGCTCCTACTGGTCAGAGACCCAGTACTTC.

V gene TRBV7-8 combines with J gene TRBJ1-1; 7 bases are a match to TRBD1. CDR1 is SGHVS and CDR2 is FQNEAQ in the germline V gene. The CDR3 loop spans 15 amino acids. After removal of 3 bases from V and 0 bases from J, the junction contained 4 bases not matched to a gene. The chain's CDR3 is CASSLRTGLNTEAFF. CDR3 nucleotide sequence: TGTGCCAGCAGCTTGCGGACAGGTTTGAACACTGAAGCTTTCTTT.

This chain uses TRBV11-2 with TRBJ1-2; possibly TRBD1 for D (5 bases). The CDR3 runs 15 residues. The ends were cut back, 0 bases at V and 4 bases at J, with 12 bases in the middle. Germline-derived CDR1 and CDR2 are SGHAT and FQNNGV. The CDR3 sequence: CASSLDRGGPYGYTF. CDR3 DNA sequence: TGTGCCAGCAGCTTAGATAGGGGCGGACCCTATGGCTACACCTTC. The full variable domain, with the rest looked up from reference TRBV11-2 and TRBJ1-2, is EAGVAQSPRYKIIEKRQSVAFWCNPISGHATLYWYQQILGQGPKLLIQFQNNGVVDDSQLPKDRFSAERLKGVDSTLKIQPAKLEDSAVYLCASSLDRGGPYGYTFGSGTRLTVV.

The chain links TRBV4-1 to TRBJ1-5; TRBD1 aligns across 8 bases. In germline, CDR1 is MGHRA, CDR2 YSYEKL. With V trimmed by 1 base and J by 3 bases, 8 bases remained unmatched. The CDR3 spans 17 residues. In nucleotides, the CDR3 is TGCGCCAGCAGCCAAGGATCGGCAGGGGGCATCAATCAGCCCCAGCATTTT. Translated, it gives CASSQGSAGGINQPQHF.

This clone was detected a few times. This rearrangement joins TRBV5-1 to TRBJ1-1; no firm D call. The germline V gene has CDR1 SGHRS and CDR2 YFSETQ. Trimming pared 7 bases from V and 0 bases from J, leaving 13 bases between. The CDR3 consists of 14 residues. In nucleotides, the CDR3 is TGCGCCAGCCCCGAGGGAACCATGAACACTGAAGCTTTCTTT. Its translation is CASPEGTMNTEAFF.

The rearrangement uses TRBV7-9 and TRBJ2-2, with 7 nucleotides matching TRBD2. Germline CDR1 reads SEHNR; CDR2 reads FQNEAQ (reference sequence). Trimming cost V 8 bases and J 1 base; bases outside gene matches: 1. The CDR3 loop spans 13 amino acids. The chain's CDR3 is CASGGGNTGELFF. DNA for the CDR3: TGTGCCAGCGGCGGGGGGAACACCGGGGAGCTGTTTTTT.

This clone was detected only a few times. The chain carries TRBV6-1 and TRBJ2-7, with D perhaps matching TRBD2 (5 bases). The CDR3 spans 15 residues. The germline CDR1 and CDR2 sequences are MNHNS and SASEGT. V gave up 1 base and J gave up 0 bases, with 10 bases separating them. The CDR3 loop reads CASSEGESSSYEQYF. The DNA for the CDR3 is TGTGCCAGCAGTGAAGGGGAGTCCAGCTCCTACGAGCAGTACTTC.

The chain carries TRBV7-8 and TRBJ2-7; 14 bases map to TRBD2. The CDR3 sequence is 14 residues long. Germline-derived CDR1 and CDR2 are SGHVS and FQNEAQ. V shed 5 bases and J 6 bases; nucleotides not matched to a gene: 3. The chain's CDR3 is CASSRGTSGGEQYF. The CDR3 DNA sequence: TGTGCCAGCAGCAGGGGGACTAGCGGGGGCGAGCAGTACTTC.

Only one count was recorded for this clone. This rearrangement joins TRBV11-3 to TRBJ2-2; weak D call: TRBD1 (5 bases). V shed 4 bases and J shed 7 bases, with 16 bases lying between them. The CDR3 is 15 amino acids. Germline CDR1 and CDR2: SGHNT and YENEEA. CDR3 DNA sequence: TGTGCCAGCAGCTCCCGCAGGGCCATTGACGGGGAGCTGTTTTTT. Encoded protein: CASSSRRAIDGELFF. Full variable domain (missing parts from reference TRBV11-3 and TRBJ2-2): EAGVVQSPRYKIIEKKQPVAFWCNPISGHNTLYWYLQNLGQGPELLIRYENEEAVDDSQLPKDRFSAERLKGVDSTLKIQPAELGDSAVYLCASSSRRAIDGELFFGEGSRLTVL.

The CDR3 bases are TGTGCCAGCAGCCCACGTAGGGGGCGCGGTGAAAAACTGTTTTTT. Translation gives CASSPRRGRGEKLFF. The chain links TRBV3-1 (or the pseudogene TRBV3-2) to TRBJ1-4; the match to TRBD1 covers 7 bases. After removal of 4 bases from V and 7 bases from J, the junction contained 9 bases not matched to a gene. Germline loops: CDR1 LGHDT, CDR2 YNNKEL (reference sequence). The CDR3 totals 15 residues.

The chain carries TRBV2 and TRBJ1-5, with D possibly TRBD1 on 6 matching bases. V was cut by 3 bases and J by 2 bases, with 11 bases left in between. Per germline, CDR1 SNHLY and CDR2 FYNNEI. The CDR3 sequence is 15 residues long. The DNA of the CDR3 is TGTGCCAGCAGTGACCAGGGGATCGGCAATCAGCCCCAGCATTTT. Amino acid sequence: CASSDQGIGNQPQHF. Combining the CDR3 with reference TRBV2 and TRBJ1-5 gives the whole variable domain EPEVTQTPSHQVTQMGQEVILRCVPISNHLYFYWYRQILGQKVEFLVSFYNNEISEKSEIFDDQFSVERPDGSNFTLKIRSTKLEDSAMYFCASSDQGIGNQPQHFGDGTRLSIL.

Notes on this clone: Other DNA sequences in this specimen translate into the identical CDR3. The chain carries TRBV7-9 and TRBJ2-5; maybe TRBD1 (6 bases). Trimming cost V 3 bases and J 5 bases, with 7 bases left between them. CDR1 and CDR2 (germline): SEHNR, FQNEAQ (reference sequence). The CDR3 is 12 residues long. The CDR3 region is CASSLGAETQYF. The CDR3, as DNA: TGTGCCAGCAGCTTGGGGGCCGAGACCCAGTACTTC.

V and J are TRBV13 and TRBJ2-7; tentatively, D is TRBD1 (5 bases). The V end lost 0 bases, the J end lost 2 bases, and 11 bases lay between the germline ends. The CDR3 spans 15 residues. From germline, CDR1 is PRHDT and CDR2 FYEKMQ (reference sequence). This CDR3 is CASSLGLTAAYEQYF. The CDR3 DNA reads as TGTGCCAGCAGCTTAGGGCTGACAGCCGCCTACGAGCAGTACTTC.

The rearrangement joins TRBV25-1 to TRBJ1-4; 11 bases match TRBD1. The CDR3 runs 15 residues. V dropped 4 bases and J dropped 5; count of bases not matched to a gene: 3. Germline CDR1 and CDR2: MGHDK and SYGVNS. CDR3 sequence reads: CASSGRDRGNEKLFF. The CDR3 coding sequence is TGTGCCAGCAGTGGGCGGGACAGGGGGAATGAAAAACTGTTTTTT.

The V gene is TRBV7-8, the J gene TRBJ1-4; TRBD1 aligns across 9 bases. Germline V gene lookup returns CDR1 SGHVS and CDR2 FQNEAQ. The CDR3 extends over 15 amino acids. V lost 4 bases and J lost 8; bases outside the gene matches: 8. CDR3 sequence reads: CASSSPGQGREKLFF. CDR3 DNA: TGTGCCAGCAGCTCCCCGGGACAGGGCCGAGAAAAACTGTTTTTT. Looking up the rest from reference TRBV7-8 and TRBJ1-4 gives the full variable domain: GAGVSQSPRYKVAKRGQDVALRCDPISGHVSLFWYQQALGQGPEFLTYFQNEAQLDKSGLPSDRFFAERPEGSVSTLKIQRTQQEDSAVYLCASSSPGQGREKLFFGSGTQLSVL.

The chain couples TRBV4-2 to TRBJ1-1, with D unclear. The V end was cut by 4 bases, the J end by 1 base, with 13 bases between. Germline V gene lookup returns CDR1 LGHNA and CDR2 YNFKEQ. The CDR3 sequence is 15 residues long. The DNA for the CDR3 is TGTGCCAGCAGCCTAACCAGTGCAGGGAACACTGAAGCTTTCTTT. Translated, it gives CASSLTSAGNTEAFF.

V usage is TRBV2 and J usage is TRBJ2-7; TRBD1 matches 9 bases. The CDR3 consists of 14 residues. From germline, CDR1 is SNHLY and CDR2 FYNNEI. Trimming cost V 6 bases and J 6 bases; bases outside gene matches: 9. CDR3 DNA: TGTGCCAGCAGCGACAGGGGGGCCCGGGGCGAGCAGTACTTC. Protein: CASSDRGARGEQYF.

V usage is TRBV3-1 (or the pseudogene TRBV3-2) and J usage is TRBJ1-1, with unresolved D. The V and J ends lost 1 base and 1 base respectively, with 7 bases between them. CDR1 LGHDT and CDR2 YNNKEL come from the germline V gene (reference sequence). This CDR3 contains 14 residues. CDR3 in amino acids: CASSQVWQNTEAFF. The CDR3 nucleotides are TGTGCCAGCAGCCAAGTGTGGCAGAACACTGAAGCTTTCTTT.

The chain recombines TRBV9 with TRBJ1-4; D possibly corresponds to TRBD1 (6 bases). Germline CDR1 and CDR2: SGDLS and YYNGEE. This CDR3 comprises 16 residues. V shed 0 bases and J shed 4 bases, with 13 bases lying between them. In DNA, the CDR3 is TGTGCCAGCAGCGTAGGCAGGGGACAAGTTAATGAAAAACTGTTTTTT. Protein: CASSVGRGQVNEKLFF.

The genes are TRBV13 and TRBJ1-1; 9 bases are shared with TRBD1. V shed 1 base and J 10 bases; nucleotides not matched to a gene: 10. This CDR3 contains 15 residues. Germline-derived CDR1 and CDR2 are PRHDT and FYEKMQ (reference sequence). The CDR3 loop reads CASSLVGQGKSGAFF. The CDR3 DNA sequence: TGTGCCAGCAGCTTAGTGGGACAGGGAAAATCCGGAGCTTTCTTT.